This TCR beta chain was retrieved from a study of blood T cells in healthy people across ages. The extraction recovered at least 5 micrograms of total RNA per sample. V lost 2 bases and J lost 0, with 11 bases in between. CDR1 is SGHTA and CDR2 is FQGNSA in the germline V gene. This CDR3 comprises 15 residues. Through a sample-barcoded 5' primer and a J-beta primer mix, a second PCR was run for roughly 7 to 11 cycles. TCRdb redid the calling of the 5' RACE reads with MiXCR, one entry per CDR3 protein. This sample has under 950,000 distinct CDR3 sequences; about a fifth occur once, and the top ten carry roughly a fifth. The sample holds a few counts of this clonotype.

This TCR was sampled from a man aged 70-80 years in good health. What was sequenced was blood. The genes are TRBV7-2 and TRBJ2-7, with no clear D. The CDR3 here is CASSLPELSSYEQYF. In DNA form, the CDR3 reads TGTGCCAGCAGCTTACCGGAATTAAGCTCCTACGAGCAGTACTTC. Variable domain in full (rest from reference TRBV7-2 and TRBJ2-7): GAGVSQSPSNKVTEKGKDVELRCDPISGHTALYWYRQSLGQGLEFLIYFQGNSAPDKSGLPSDRFSAERTGGSVSTLTIQRTQQEDSAVYLCASSLPELSSYEQYFGPGTRLTVT.